The rows below give T cell receptor beta chains drawn from one sample of a study of OX40 agonist ivuxolimab in advanced cancers. Sequencing used immunoSEQ multiplex PCR; TCRdb keeps in-frame clones, though not all of them. The sample carries more than 35,000 clones, less than 85% recorded once. Sequencing was performed on CD4+ or CD8+ T cells sorted from blood, taken in a trial of the OX40 agonist ivuxolimab. These receptors came from an adult with an advanced solid tumor such as melanoma, head and neck, liver or kidney cancer. Both conserved end residues are part of each CDR3. The D gene is left open where the match is weak. Rows may omit the clone size; those that give it use once, few, many or a size class.

TRBV9	NA	NA	TRBJ2-1	TGTGCCAGCAGCCCCCAGCAGTTCTTC	CASSPQQFF
TRBV6-6	NA	NA	TRBJ1-4	TGTGCCAGCAGTTGGTACTTTAATGAAAAACTGTTTTTT	CASSWYFNEKLFF
TRBV30	TRBD2	NA	TRBJ2-5	TGTGCCTGGAGTGTACAGACGGGGGGGCCTAGACAGACCCAGTACTTC	CAWSVQTGGPRQTQYF
TRBV18	NA	NA	TRBJ2-5	TGTGCCAGCTCACCACAATCGCCGCAAGAGACCCAGTACTTC	CASSPQSPQETQYF
TRBV7-9	NA	NA	TRBJ1-2	TGTGCCAGCAGTCAGACCGGCCGCCTTAACTATGGCTACACCTTC	CASSQTGRLNYGYTF
TRBV2	TRBD1	NA	TRBJ2-2	TGTGCCAGCAGATACCCCGGGACAGGAAACACCGGGGAGCTGTTTTTT	CASRYPGTGNTGELFF
TRBV30	NA	NA	TRBJ1-1	TGTGCCTGGAGTGTGGGGGGATACACTGAAGCTTTCTTT	CAWSVGGYTEAFF
TRBV7-8	NA	NA	TRBJ1-5	TGTGCCAGCAGCGAAACGTCCGGGCGTAATCAGCCCCAGCATTTT	CASSETSGRNQPQHF
TRBV6-1	NA	NA	TRBJ1-2	TGTGCCAGCAGTGAACAGGACCTCTATGGCTACACCTTC	CASSEQDLYGYTF
TRBV2	NA	NA	TRBJ1-2	TGTGCCAGCAGGGAAAGTATCTGGGGGCGCGCGGTTGGCTACACCTTC	CASRESIWGRAVGYTF
TRBV7-8	NA	NA	TRBJ2-5	TGTGCCAGCAGCTTACGGGGGTGGGGAGAGACCCAGTACTTC	CASSLRGWGETQYF
TRBV5-5	TRBD2	NA	TRBJ2-5	TGTGCCAGCAGCTTGGAAGCGGCGGGGGGCAGAGAGACCCAGTACTTC	CASSLEAAGGRETQYF
TRBV28	TRBD1	NA	TRBJ1-2	TGTGCCAGCAGAGCCCGGGACAGGCGCCCTAACTATGGCTACACCTTC	CASRARDRRPNYGYTF
TRBV6-5	TRBD1	once	TRBJ2-2	TGTGCCAGCAGTAACAGGGGGAACACCGGGGAGCTGTTTTTT	CASSNRGNTGELFF
TRBV5-1	NA	NA	TRBJ1-2	TGCGCCAGCAGCTCCGGGGCCGATGGCTACACCTTC	CASSSGADGYTF
TRBV19	TRBD1	NA	TRBJ1-3	TGTGCCAGTAGTATAGATGGGGGACAGTCTGGAAACACCATATATTTT	CASSIDGGQSGNTIYF
TRBV5-4	NA	NA	TRBJ1-1	TGTGCCAGCAGCTTGGAAGGGGGGAGAACTGAAGCTTTCTTT	CASSLEGGRTEAFF
TRBV27	NA	few	TRBJ2-2	TGTGCCAGCAGTTTATCGAGGAACACCGGGGAGCTGTTTTTT	CASSLSRNTGELFF
TRBV4-2	NA	many	TRBJ1-2	TGTGCCAGCAGCCAGCTCAGGGGCGGCTACACCTTC	CASSQLRGGYTF
TRBV29-1	NA	NA	TRBJ2-2	TGCAGCGTTGGGTGGGGGACCGGGGAGCTGTTTTTT	CSVGWGTGELFF
TRBV9	NA	NA	TRBJ1-2	TGTGCCAGCAGCGTAGCTCCTGACACGGCTGGCTACACCTTC	CASSVAPDTAGYTF
TRBV11-1	NA	NA	TRBJ2-6	TGTGCCAGCAGCACTGGCGGGACTTCTGGGGCCAACGTCCTGACTTTC	CASSTGGTSGANVLTF
TRBV7-3	NA	NA	TRBJ2-7	TGTGCCAGCAGCTTAAATGGCGGAGCGCGGGAGCAGTACTTC	CASSLNGGAREQYF
TRBV18	NA	NA	TRBJ1-2	TGTGCCAGCTCACTCCGGGAGAGAGCTAACTATGGCTACACCTTC	CASSLRERANYGYTF
TRBV9	NA	NA	TRBJ2-7	TGTGCCAGCAGCGTAGAGGTAGGGAGCTCCTACGAGCAGTACTTC	CASSVEVGSSYEQYF
TRBV27	NA	NA	TRBJ1-1	TGTGCCAGCAGTTTCCCCGGGAGTGAAGCTTTCTTT	CASSFPGSEAFF
TRBV7-9	NA	NA	TRBJ2-7	TGTGCCAGCGGGGGGGCCATCGAGCAGTACTTC	CASGGAIEQYF
TRBV7-2	NA	NA	TRBJ2-4	TGTGCCAGCAGCTTAGACTCCACCTTAGCCAAAAACATTCAGTACTTC	CASSLDSTLAKNIQYF
TRBV5-1	NA	NA	TRBJ2-1	TGCGCCACCCGGGACTCAAACAATGAGCAGTTCTTC	CATRDSNNEQFF
TRBV9	TRBD2	NA	TRBJ2-3	TGTGCCAGCAGCGTAACTAGCGGGGTCACAGATACGCAGTATTTT	CASSVTSGVTDTQYF
TRBV21-1	NA	NA	TRBJ1-2	TGTGCCAGCGGTTTGCCGTTACCGGGTCCCAATATACTCGATTCTAACTATGGCTACACCTTC	CASGLPLPGPNILDSNYGYTF
TRBV11-3	NA	NA	TRBJ2-6	TGTGCCAGCAGCTTAGTGGGCGGATCTGGGGCCAACGTCCTGACTTTC	CASSLVGGSGANVLTF
TRBV5-6	TRBD1	few	TRBJ1-2	TGTGCCAGCAGCTTTGGGGACAGCGGAACCTATGGCTACACCTTC	CASSFGDSGTYGYTF
TRBV4-1	NA	NA	TRBJ1-1	TGCGCCAGCAGCCAAGATTTACGGGCACTCGAAAGGACTGAAGCTTTCTTT	CASSQDLRALERTEAFF
TRBV5-1	NA	NA	TRBJ2-3	TGCGCCAGCAGCTTGCAGGGAGTGGTCACAGATACGCAGTATTTT	CASSLQGVVTDTQYF
TRBV29-1	NA	NA	TRBJ1-2	TGCAGCGTTGAGGCTGGGGGTTGGGGCTACACCTTC	CSVEAGGWGYTF
TRBV11-2	NA	NA	TRBJ1-2	TGTGCCAGCAGCTTAGAGGGGCGAGGCTACACCTTC	CASSLEGRGYTF
TRBV27	TRBD1	NA	TRBJ1-1	TGTGCCAGCAGTTTAATGCGCCCACAGGGGGCTAAGTACACTGAAGCTTTCTTT	CASSLMRPQGAKYTEAFF
TRBV10-3	TRBD1	hyperexpanded	TRBJ1-5	TGTGCCATCAGTGAGTTAGGACAGGGCAATCAGCCCCAGCATTTT	CAISELGQGNQPQHF
TRBV2	TRBD1	NA	TRBJ2-4	TGTGCCAGCAGTGGGCTTTTTTCGGACAGGGGGGGTGGCATTCAGTACTTC	CASSGLFSDRGGGIQYF
TRBV30	NA	NA	TRBJ2-3	TGTGCCTGGAGTGGTTCAGGGAGGATGGGTGATACGCAGTATTTT	CAWSGSGRMGDTQYF
TRBV9	TRBD2	NA	TRBJ2-5	TGTGCCAGCAGCGTAGGAGGAGCGGGGCAAGAGACCCAGTACTTC	CASSVGGAGQETQYF
TRBV19	NA	NA	TRBJ1-5	TGTGCCAGTAGTATAGGAGCAGGGTTACAGCCCCAGCATTTT	CASSIGAGLQPQHF
TRBV27	NA	NA	TRBJ1-2	TGTGCCAGCAAGGAGGGCGGTGAACGCTATGGCTACACCTTC	CASKEGGERYGYTF
TRBV10-3	TRBD1	once	TRBJ1-2	TGTGCCATCGTTGACAGGGCGGAAGGCTACACCTTC	CAIVDRAEGYTF
TRBV19	NA	NA	TRBJ2-3	TGTGCCAGTAGTCCTTATTCGACAGATACGCAGTATTTT	CASSPYSTDTQYF
TRBV25-1	NA	few	TRBJ1-2	TGTGCCAGCAGTGAAAGGATTCTGAGGACAGACACTAACTATGGCTACACCTTC	CASSERILRTDTNYGYTF
TRBV7-9	NA	NA	TRBJ1-4	TGTGCCAGCAGCTCTACTACAGGGAGGAATGAAAAACTGTTTTTT	CASSSTTGRNEKLFF
TRBV5-6	TRBD1	NA	TRBJ2-5	TGTGCCAGCAGAACGGGACAGGCCCAAGAGACCCAGTACTTC	CASRTGQAQETQYF
TRBV21-1	NA	NA	TRBJ2-7	TGTGCCAGCAGCAAAAAGGGCGGCAGGGTCTCCTACGAGCAGTACTTC	CASSKKGGRVSYEQYF
TRBV19	NA	medium-sized	TRBJ2-7	TGTGCCAGTAGTATTGCCGGGGGACCGAGCTCCTACGAGCAGTACTTC	CASSIAGGPSSYEQYF
TRBV27	TRBD2	NA	TRBJ2-4	TGTGCCAGCATGGACTCTAGCGGCAAAAACATTCAGTACTTC	CASMDSSGKNIQYF